This paragraph covers one T cell receptor (beta chain) sequence. The repertoire was sequenced with immunoSEQ multiplex PCR; TCRdb's copy has only in-frame clones and lacks some. Of under 150,000 clones listed, roughly 94% were seen once; the top ten hold more than 3%. Sequencing was limited to surgery cases with top T cell transcript signatures in brain tissue. CDR3 length: 16 residues. Germline V lookup: CDR1 MNHNY, CDR2 SVGAGI (reference sequence). After removal of 6 bases from V and 6 bases from J, the junction contained 8 bases not matched to a gene. The sample comes from a study of brain T cells in children with intractable seizures.

The chain employs TRBV6-6 and TRBJ2-3; 14 bases align to TRBD2. Sequenced material: peripheral blood, taken at surgery. The receptor's source is a boy under three years old with hemimegalencephaly and intractable seizures. The CDR3 DNA sequence: TGTGCCAGCAGGGGGACTAGCGGGAGCCAAGGCGATACGCAGTATTTT. The encoded protein is CASRGTSGSQGDTQYF.